This passage covers 5 T cell receptor beta chains from one sample sequenced in a study of graft-versus-host responses after intestinal transplantation. Generated by immunoSEQ multiplex PCR, the TCRdb table keeps only in-frame clones and is missing some. This table holds some 45,000 clones, 90% to 95% found once. Sequencing was performed on PBMCs, taken 524 days after transplant. The receptors stem from a human patient who received an intestinal transplant, so some T cells may come from the graft donor.

The chain links TRBV7-2 to TRBJ2-7; TRBD1 is a possible D gene (5 bases). The CDR3 has 12 amino acids. V was trimmed by 11 bases and J by 2 bases, leaving 13 bases between them. Germline V lookup: CDR1 SGHTA, CDR2 FQGNSA. The CDR3 bases are TGTGCCTACGCCGACAGTCCCTACGAGCAGTACTTC. Translation: CAYADSPYEQYF.

The genes are TRBV11-3 and TRBJ2-1, with D possibly TRBD1 on 5 matching bases. Trimming left V 5 bases short and J 4 bases short, with 15 bases between. This CDR3 contains 15 residues. Looked up from germline, CDR1 is SGHNT and CDR2 is YENEEA. The CDR3: CASSLTLTDYNEQFF. In DNA form, the CDR3 reads TGTGCCAGCAGCCTTACGCTGACAGATTACAATGAGCAGTTCTTC.

V usage is TRBV28 and J usage is TRBJ1-1; D is perhaps TRBD1 (5 bases). Between the trimmed V and J ends, which lost 3 bases and 2 bases, there was a span of 13 bases. The germline V gene encodes CDR1 MDHEN and CDR2 SYDVKM. This CDR3 is 15 amino acids long. The CDR3 nucleotides are TGTGCCAGCAGTTTTATGACCCAGGGAAACACTGAAGCTTTCTTT. Translation: CASSFMTQGNTEAFF. The complete variable domain, with remaining parts taken from reference TRBV28 and TRBJ1-1, reads DVKVTQSSRYLVKRTGEKVFLECVQDMDHENMFWYRQDPGLGLRLIYFSYDVKMKEKGDIPEGYSVSREKKERFSLILESASTNQTSMYLCASSFMTQGNTEAFFGQGTRLTVV.

The chain employs TRBV7-3 and TRBJ1-1; D unclear. The V end lost 1 base, the J end lost 1 base, and 7 bases lay between the germline ends. This CDR3 has 14 residues. From germline, CDR1 is SGHTA and CDR2 FQGTGA. CDR3 in amino acids: CASSLRGWNTEAFF. DNA of the CDR3: TGTGCCAGCAGCTTAAGGGGTTGGAACACTGAAGCTTTCTTT.

The chain recombines TRBV5-4 with TRBJ2-5, with D tentatively TRBD2 (5 bases). Germline V gene sequence: CDR1 SGHNT, CDR2 YYREEE (reference sequence). CDR3 length: 16 amino acids. V was clipped by 4 bases and J by 3 bases, with 19 bases between them. The CDR3 loop is CASSVGRRRTEETQYF. DNA for the CDR3: TGTGCCAGCAGCGTAGGCCGGAGGAGGACGGAAGAGACCCAGTACTTC. Full variable domain (remainder filled in from reference TRBV5-4 and TRBJ2-5): ETGVTQSPTHLIKTRGQQVTLRCSSQSGHNTVSWYQQALGQGPQFIFQYYREEENGRGNFPPRFSGLQFPNYSSELNVNALELDDSALYLCASSVGRRRTEETQYFGPGTRLLVL.